Following are 21 T cell receptor beta chains from one sample sequenced in a study of human T cells and chemical hapten exposure. Regarding time point: patch test 1, 2 weeks after DPC sensitization. Noted treatment: therapeutic diphenylcyclopropenone sensitization with weekly scalp DPC. TCRdb ran MiXCR on the RACE reads and lists one entry per CDR3 protein. This sample has some 82,000 distinct CDR3 sequences, with approximately 11% found just once. The specimen was whole blood, collected in connection with sensitization to the hapten diphenylcyclopropenone (DPC). These receptors were collected from a woman aged 45-65 years with alopecia areata. Some clones in this sample may be carry-over from other donors' samples.

This clonotype was picked up many times. The chain carries TRBV24-1 and TRBJ1-5; tentative D call: TRBD1 (6 bases). Per germline, CDR1 KGHDR and CDR2 SFDVKD. The V and J ends lost 6 bases and 9 bases respectively, with 14 bases between them. The CDR3 length is 13 residues. The CDR3: CATSTSTGSPQHF. Here the CDR3 DNA reads TGTGCCACCAGTACCTCGACAGGTTCGCCCCAGCATTTT.

The chain is built from TRBV9 and TRBJ1-5; D is perhaps TRBD1 (5 bases). The ends were cut back, 1 base at V and 0 bases at J, with 8 bases in the middle. CDR3 length equals 15 residues. Germline assignment: CDR1 SGDLS and CDR2 YYNGEE. This CDR3 reads CASSVQGGSNQPQHF. For the CDR3, the DNA is TGTGCCAGCAGCGTACAGGGAGGTAGCAATCAGCCCCAGCATTTT.

This clonotype turned up a few times. This chain joins TRBV9 and TRBJ1-1, with 7 bases aligning to TRBD1. This CDR3 region has 14 residues. Per the germline V gene, CDR1 is SGDLS and CDR2 is YYNGEE. Trimming at V came to 0 bases and at J to 4 bases, leaving 3 bases not matched to a gene. CDR3 region: CASSVVPGGTEAFF. CDR3 in DNA: TGTGCCAGCAGCGTAGTACCAGGGGGCACTGAAGCTTTCTTT.

The rearrangement links TRBV30 to TRBJ1-6; no firm D call. The CDR3 totals 12 residues. Per the germline V gene, CDR1 is GTSNPN and CDR2 is SVGIG (reference sequence). Trimming cost V 0 bases and J 7 bases, with 4 bases left between them. Written as DNA, the CDR3 is TGTGCCTGGAGTGTACCGAATTCACCCCTCCACTTT. It yields the protein CAWSVPNSPLHF.

This clonotype occurred many times. This chain connects TRBV10-3 to TRBJ1-5; D is undetermined. Trimming took 6 bases from V and 5 from J, leaving 11 bases between them. The CDR3 contains 13 residues. From germline, CDR1 is ENHRY and CDR2 SYGVKD. CDR3 coding DNA: TGTGCCATCAGGGGGAGGGAGTATCAGCCCCAGCATTTT. Protein sequence: CAIRGREYQPQHF.

In this sample, this clonotype turned up many times. The rearrangement uses TRBV18 and TRBJ2-1; 7 nucleotides line up with TRBD2. V dropped 8 bases and J dropped 3; count of bases not matched to a gene: 4. There are 13 residues in the CDR3. Germline V lookup: CDR1 KGHSH, CDR2 LQKENI. Here the CDR3 reads CASGRGSYNEQFF. The CDR3 DNA is TGTGCCAGCGGTCGCGGGAGCTACAATGAGCAGTTCTTC.

This rearrangement joins TRBV14 to TRBJ1-5; no definite D call. Trimming pared 1 base from V and 6 bases from J, leaving 7 bases between. Germline V CDR1 and CDR2: SGHDN, FVKESK. The CDR3 runs 13 residues. CDR3 DNA: TGTGCCAGCAGCCAAGTCGGGAGTCAGCCCCAGCATTTT. The encoded protein is CASSQVGSQPQHF. The complete variable domain, with remaining parts taken from reference TRBV14 and TRBJ1-5, reads EAGVTQFPSHSVIEKGQTVTLRCDPISGHDNLYWYRRVMGKEIKFLLHFVKESKQDESGMPNNRFLAERTGGTYSTLKVQPAELEDSGVYFCASSQVGSQPQHFGDGTRLSIL.

This clonotype was picked up a small number of times. The chain has TRBV2 and TRBJ1-6; TRBD1 agrees at 7 bases. CDR3 length: 14 residues. J gave up 5 bases and V 5 bases, and 3 bases lay outside the gene matches. Germline V lookup: CDR1 SNHLY, CDR2 FYNNEI. The CDR3 here is CASSRQGNNSPLHF. The CDR3 bases are TGTGCCAGCAGTCGACAGGGAAATAATTCACCCCTCCACTTT.

This clonotype has at least ten counts. The chain couples TRBV6-1 to TRBJ2-2; D gene uncertain. The CDR3 is made up of 14 amino acids. CDR1 is MNHNS and CDR2 is SASEGT in the germline V gene. V was cut by 7 bases and J by 1 base, with 10 bases left in between. CDR3 sequence: CASKSLGNTGELFF. CDR3 in DNA: TGTGCCAGCAAGTCTTTAGGGAACACCGGGGAGCTGTTTTTT.

This clonotype was observed a few times. V is TRBV14 and J is TRBJ2-2; the match to TRBD1 covers 7 bases. CDR1 is SGHDN and CDR2 is FVKESK in the germline V gene. V lost 5 bases to trimming and J lost 3 bases; unmatched junction nucleotides: 9. CDR3 length equals 16 residues. The CDR3 bases are TGTGCCAGCAGCAGACGACAGGGAATGTACACCGGGGAGCTGTTTTTT. Encoded protein: CASSRRQGMYTGELFF.

This clonotype has a count of ten or more. The chain carries TRBV4-2 and TRBJ1-1; D call uncertain. In germline, CDR1 is LGHNA, CDR2 YNFKEQ. Trimming removed 0 bases from V and 11 bases from J, with 16 bases in between. There are 14 residues in the CDR3. The CDR3 reads CASSQDKQDAMAFF. CDR3 in DNA: TGTGCCAGCAGCCAAGATAAACAAGACGCAATGGCTTTCTTT.

This clonotype was recorded a few times. The rearrangement joins TRBV6-2 or TRBV6-3 to TRBJ1-1, with D unclear. Trimming stripped 9 bases from V and 1 base from J, with 15 bases between. This CDR3 has 14 residues. Germline CDR1 is MNHEY and CDR2 is SVGEGT. CDR3 protein: CASRLQISNTEAFF. DNA of the CDR3: TGTGCCAGTCGATTACAGATTTCGAACACTGAAGCTTTCTTT.

V is TRBV30 and J is TRBJ2-2; TRBD2 might be the D (6 bases). Per the germline V gene, CDR1 is GTSNPN and CDR2 is SVGIG (reference sequence). Trimming took 0 bases from V and 6 from J, leaving 14 bases between them. The CDR3 runs 15 residues. The CDR3 is CAWSVNGRVAGELFF. The CDR3 bases are TGTGCCTGGAGTGTAAACGGGAGAGTCGCCGGGGAGCTGTTTTTT. The variable domain in full, completed from reference TRBV30 and TRBJ2-2, reads SQTIHQWPATLVQPVGSPLSLECTVEGTSNPNLYWYRQAAGRGLQLLFYSVGIGQISSEVPQNLSASRPQDRQFILSSKKLLLSDSGFYLCAWSVNGRVAGELFFGEGSRLTVL.

The rearrangement joins TRBV27 to TRBJ2-1; a weak D match, TRBD1 (6 bases). The V gene's germline CDR1 is MNHEY and CDR2 SMNVEV (reference sequence). The CDR3 extends over 14 amino acids. Trimming pared 6 bases from V and 0 bases from J, leaving 9 bases between. The CDR3: CASSKGVSYNEQFF. The CDR3 DNA sequence: TGTGCCAGCAGCAAGGGGGTCTCCTACAATGAGCAGTTCTTC.

This clonotype was seen more than once but under ten times. The V gene is TRBV7-9, the J gene TRBJ2-7; no clear D. This CDR3 is 12 amino acids long. Germline V gene data show CDR1 as SEHNR and CDR2 as FQNEAQ (reference sequence). Trimming shortened V by 2 bases and J by 6 bases, and 8 bases separated the two germline ends. The CDR3 DNA is TGTGCCAGCAGCTTAACCGGCGGCGAGCAGTACTTC. Its protein product is CASSLTGGEQYF.

This clonotype was recorded many times. The chain couples TRBV3-1 to TRBJ2-3, with 9 bases matching TRBD2. The germline CDR1 and CDR2 sequences are LGHDT and YNNKEL (reference sequence). The CDR3 spans 16 residues. With 1 base clipped from V and 0 bases from J, the junction kept 2 bases outside the gene matches. This chain's CDR3 is CASSQVSGRSTDTQYF. The CDR3 DNA reads as TGTGCCAGCAGCCAAGTAAGCGGGAGGAGCACAGATACGCAGTATTTT.

This clonotype was seen at least ten times. CDR3 in amino acids: CASSLRGLTGANVLTF. In DNA, the CDR3 is TGCGCCAGCAGCTTGAGGGGCCTAACTGGGGCCAACGTCCTGACTTTC. The chain employs TRBV5-1 and TRBJ2-6, with a tentative D call TRBD1 (5 bases). Germline lookup yields CDR1 SGHRS and CDR2 YFSETQ. CDR3 size: 16 residues. V lost 1 base and J 2 bases, leaving 10 bases between the germline ends.

In this sample, this clonotype turned up a few times. The chain employs TRBV7-3 and TRBJ2-7; weak D call: TRBD1 (6 bases). CDR1 and CDR2 from the germline V gene are SGHTA and FQGTGA. This CDR3 region has 16 residues. V was trimmed by 6 bases and J by 2 bases, leaving 20 bases between them. The CDR3 loop is CASSRPRGHSPYEQYF. The CDR3 coding sequence is TGTGCCAGCAGTCGCCCCAGGGGCCACTCTCCCTACGAGCAGTACTTC.

Comments on this clonotype: This clone may be a read error of a much larger clone one base away. V gene TRBV6-5 combines with J gene TRBJ2-7, with 10 bases aligning to TRBD2. The CDR3 consists of 17 residues. Germline V gene sequence: CDR1 MNHEY, CDR2 SVGAGI. CDR3 region: CASSYAGQPGLAREQNF. The CDR3 DNA follows: TGTGCCAGCAGTTACGCAGGACAGCCGGGACTAGCGAGGGAGCAGAACTTC.

The V and J genes are TRBV7-2 and TRBJ2-1, with D possibly being TRBD1 (7 bases). The germline CDR1 and CDR2 sequences are SGHTA and FQGNSA. V was cut by 7 bases and J by 2 bases, with 18 bases left in between. CDR3 length: 16 amino acids. The CDR3 region has the DNA TGTGCCAGCACCAACCCCGGAGGGGGCGCCTACAATGAGCAGTTCTTC. As protein: CASTNPGGGAYNEQFF.

The table lists this clonotype with many counts. This chain uses TRBV7-9 with TRBJ2-1; 10 nucleotides agree with TRBD1. Germline CDR1 is SEHNR and CDR2 is FQNEAQ (reference sequence). There are 16 residues in the CDR3. V trimming: 2 bases; J trimming: 6 bases; junction bases outside the gene matches: 7. This CDR3 reads CASSLFLGQGSNEQFF. CDR3 DNA: TGTGCCAGCAGCTTATTCCTGGGACAGGGGAGCAATGAGCAGTTCTTC.